One T cell receptor beta chain is described in this entry. Its antigen has not been determined. Per-base quality was not reported, and no clone a single base away is much larger than it. The data belong to a study of cytomegalovirus exposure and HLA in healthy donors (TCRdb year 2017). Regarding the study in general: In an earlier analysis of some 610 of the donors, 276 Gb of sequence data and just under 120 million unique TCR beta sequences from approximately 180 million T cells were reported. HLA typing included class I and class II loci at four-digit resolution. Typing coverage varied by locus: about 629-640 donors for A, B, C, DRB1 and DQB1; approximately 500 for DQA1; over 600 for DPA1; around 490 for DPB1. Among a few hundred genotyped donors of the cohort, an average of 235,054 unique TCR beta nucleotide sequences were sequenced per donor, approximately 20% of them non-productive. In an earlier analysis of roughly 600 of the donors, high-throughput TCR beta sequencing was used to judge whether each TCR beta V gene segment behaved as functional or pseudogenic. Genome-wide SNP genotypes for about 65% of the 666 donors were used in a later genetic analysis, which treated that subset as a discovery cohort. Of the 398 genotyped donors, more than 75% were placed in the genetic ancestry cluster associated with self-reported Caucasian donors. Donor age, sex, ethnicity and CMV serostatus were compiled together with the repertoire data. A separate validation cohort of roughly 110 different subjects was used in addition to the approximately 670-subject first cohort. The study combined high-throughput TCR immunosequencing, statistical association of individual TCRs with disease status, and machine learning to predict cytomegalovirus infection status. Rather than drawing on any new phenotypic data, the later analysis identified candidate immune exposures from TCR beta sequences and the way those sequences occurred across donors. All discovery cohort repertoires had been generated on a single sequencing platform. The study aimed to test whether cataloging public T cell receptors could reveal signatures of past pathogen exposure. A later analysis re-examined previously published TCR beta repertoires from 500 to 700 donors and added high-resolution HLA genotyping to investigate patterns of TCR occurrence. Roughly 5 DR-DQ haplotypes were handled as single units for association and clustering because linkage in the cohort was strong. The T cell repertoires of around 730 subjects were profiled by immunosequencing and related to cytomegalovirus serostatus. An early release that covered some 630 HLA-typed donors contained about 300 gigabases of sequencing data and tens of millions of unique TCR sequences.

The cohort consisted of approximately 670 healthy bone marrow donors. All cohort members were sampled while nominally healthy, although unrecorded immune exposures were likely present. The donor was CMV seropositive and belonged to the group of more than 250 seropositive cohort members. Each donor provided a peripheral blood sample, and peripheral blood mononuclear cells were used for TCR beta sequencing. Genomic DNA was extracted from the blood cell samples with the Qiagen DNeasy Blood Extraction Kit. Libraries were made using the immunoSEQ multiplex PCR assay. For the multiplex PCR, a mixture combining 60 forward primers for TCR Vbeta segments and 13 reverse primers for TCR Jbeta segments was used. The CDR3 region of rearranged TCR beta genes was amplified from genomic DNA by a multiplex PCR assay. On the Illumina HiSeq System, the amplified TCR beta libraries were sequenced as 87-base-pair reads. The paper's data handling went like this. In a later analysis, some 80 million unique TCR beta chains were counted across the roughly 670 repertoires, and roughly 11 million of these chains were shared by at least two donors. Raw reads were error-corrected and collapsed into unique sequences by a nearest-neighbor algorithm in which closely related sequences were merged to remove PCR and sequencing errors. Alignment of CDR3 sequences to IMGT reference sequences was used to assign V, D and J gene segments. Each retained sequence needed at least a six-nucleotide match to both a V gene segment and a J gene segment. Rearrangements were called productive when the CDR3 lacked stop codons and stayed in frame with V and J; all others were non-productive. CDR3 was defined by IMGT convention, running from the second conserved V-encoded cysteine to the conserved J-encoded phenylalanine. The earlier analysis of about 560 of the donors excluded any sequence lacking an unambiguous match to a single V gene segment. An earlier analysis of under 750 of the donors called V segments functional above 56.7% productive rearrangements and segregating when the between-donor standard deviation exceeded 5%. A statistical classification framework was built to diagnose cytomegalovirus status from the catalog of TCR beta chain sequences. In a later analysis, TCR nucleotide sequences were compared against IMGT/GENE-DB human TR gene sequences so that V and J genes could be assigned. The TCRdist pipeline was used in a later analysis to assign CDR3 sequences and most-parsimonious VDJ recombination scenarios. A later analysis defined each TCR beta chain by its CDR3 amino acid sequence plus V-gene family, and excluded reads lacking a unique V-gene family. As a way to deal with suspected cross-contamination and a sequencing artifact, a later analysis dropped hundreds of nucleotide sequences that were highly shared and had low generation probability. A later analysis calculated a clonal expansion index for each public chain from normalized within-repertoire ranks of inferred template counts. A later analysis computed generation probabilities with a VDJ recombination model fitted to out-of-frame rearrangements, and checked the results against IGoR. Hypergeometric tests were used in a later analysis to score TCR-TCR, TCR-HLA and TCR-CMV co-occurrence, with a repertoire-size bias correction applied to the TCR pairs. False discovery rates were estimated in a later analysis by permuting HLA or CMV assignments 20 times. In a later analysis, co-occurring TCRs were grouped using DBSCAN, with TCRdist sequence similarity added in when clustering inside HLA-allele-positive subsets. Repertoires with fewer than 30,000 or more than 120,000 public chains were left out of co-occurrence clustering, as were a handful of repertoires with anomalous nucleotide sharing. Imported from immuneACCESS, the table was reduced by TCRdb to in-frame sequences with V and J called. These copies leave out some clones; in studies compared against another copy, an unresolved V gene accounts for under half, and the cause of the remainder is not known. V and J calls plus clone size are reproduced from that table; the DNA served to infer D and trimming. The sample profile shows about 200,000 clones; 79% of them were found once. Over 1.5% of the sample is in the top ten clones.

Overall study outcomes, separate from this receptor: In vitro tests confirmed that a few of the cytomegalovirus-associated TCR beta chains recognize cytomegalovirus antigens. In a later analysis, several top co-occurrence clusters were reported to appear linked to parvovirus B19, influenza, CMV and Epstein-Barr virus. Sequencing depth was assumed to be roughly uniform across donors in the presence/absence analyses, though that assumption may not hold. A further reported finding was that TCR beta sequences accurately predicted the HLA-A and HLA-B alleles for most subjects in the first cohort. Across donors, most TCR sequences were observed very rarely, whereas some public TCRs were present in many individuals. Because the 87-base-pair reads could not distinguish some IMGT-functional V segments, including TRBV6-2 and TRBV6-3, those segments were excluded. In a later genetic analysis, a missense DCLRE1C variant was associated with V-gene and J-gene trimming of TCR beta chains, and the association was replicated in an independent cohort. Because HLA typing was unavailable for some donors at each locus, only the typed subset was used in association tests. The authors suggested that the approach could potentially be extended to other disease states and immunological phenotypes. A later analysis found that TCR association rates varied across HLA loci, with DRB1 alleles showing the most associated TCRs and HLA-C alleles the fewest. A later genetic analysis reported fewer N-insertions in productive TCRs among donors in an Asian-associated ancestry cluster than the roughly 690-donor mean. The only immune exposure information available for the cohort was CMV serostatus. A cluster of highly shared sequence variants was judged likely to be a technical artifact of the sequencing pipeline. Assigning TCR associations to individual alleles was difficult when HLA alleles, especially DR and DQ, strongly co-occurred. In a later analysis, HLA-associated TCR beta chains were found to be more clonally expanded and to have lower generation probabilities than equally common non-associated chains. At a false discovery rate of 0.05, a later analysis linked under 20,000 TCR beta sequences to specific HLA alleles. The earlier analysis of approximately 590 of the donors excluded approximately 15 rarely observed V segments, including chromosome 9 orphons, because counts were too low. Cytomegalovirus status was reported to be diagnosed by the classifier with high specificity and sensitivity in both the original and validation cohorts. An earlier analysis of some 560 of the donors showed that most TCR beta V segments appeared in productive rearrangements either about 87% or about 30% of the time, which broadly matched IMGT annotations. The cohort was sequenced for TCR beta chains only, and without alpha or paired-chain data the features that could be detected were limited. Most CMV-associated TCR beta chains appeared to be HLA-restricted in a later analysis, and the HLA associations seemed to be driven largely by CMV exposure. Correlated functional status among segregating V segments might reflect linkage disequilibrium, but an unknown experimental factor could not be ruled out. The study gave a list of around 170 TCR beta chains associated with cytomegalovirus.

CDR3 length: 13 amino acids, cysteine to phenylalanine. Left in the record is the CDR3 DNA by itself, 39 bases read in frame from the first base. Germline trimming amounts to 8 bases on V and 5 bases on J, with 7 as the count of junction bases outside the gene matches. CDR1 SQVTM and CDR2 ANQGSEA were looked up in the germline V gene. The sequenced sample was PBMCs. The chain joins TRBV29-1 to TRBJ2-5, with 11 central nucleotides matching TRBD1. This TCR derives from a girl between 5 and 17 years old in good health and CMV-seropositive. The CDR3 reads CSSRTGGMETQYF. The sequenced DNA: TGCAGCTCACGGACAGGGGGCATGGAGACCCAGTACTTC.